The sequence of this T cell receptor (beta chain) was determined in a study of blood T cell repertoires in COVID-19. The V and J ends lost 1 base and 6 bases respectively, with 10 bases between them. There are 15 residues in the CDR3. Germline CDR1 reads LGHDT; CDR2 reads YNNKEL (reference sequence). Clones were read by immunoSEQ multiplex PCR, and TCRdb kept only the in-frame ones, dropping some. The table includes 150,000 or so clones, roughly 90% detected once. This receptor was obtained from a young man with COVID-19, enrolled during active disease. What was sequenced was peripheral blood. The chain couples TRBV3-1 (or the pseudogene TRBV3-2) to TRBJ1-6, with a tentative D call TRBD1 (6 bases). CDR3: CASSQGGQINSPLHF. For the CDR3, the DNA is TGTGCCAGCAGCCAAGGGGGACAAATTAATTCACCCCTCCACTTT.